This T cell receptor beta chain derives from a study of T cell repertoires in cytomegalovirus infection. At the level of the study: Epitope selection comprised recently identified HLA-C-restricted CMV epitopes and well-studied HLA-B-restricted CMV epitopes. Public signatures in TCR beta pointed to CMV infection and matching HLA type. Study results and caveats: Cumulative frequency of public TCR beta families picked out carriers of CMV plus the relevant HLA.

With regard to this clonotype: Its specificity is not known.

Each CDR3 protein is one row after TCRdb ran MiXCR on the reads. Of 55,000 to 85,000 distinct CDR3 sequences detected, 20% to 25% appear once; the ten largest clones hold 55% to 75%. Here the sequenced sample was CD8+ T cells from cultured PBMCs, taken from culture after CMV antigen stimulation. The source of this sequence is a human donor in good health (CMV status not recorded). Some clones in this sample may be carry-over from other donors' samples.

CDR3 bases: TGTGCCAGCAGTTCGAAAGCGTGGGCCCTCCGGGAGACCCAGTACTTC. Protein sequence: CASSSKAWALRETQYF. This rearrangement joins TRBV12-3 or TRBV12-4 to TRBJ2-5; D call uncertain. The CDR3 totals 16 residues. Trimming shortened V by 4 bases and J by 5 bases, and 20 bases separated the two germline ends.